This T cell receptor (beta chain) was sequenced in a study of T-cell reconstitution after alpha-beta-depleted transplantation in children. This clonotype has ten or more counts. Antigen: not known. Researchers prepared the TCRbeta library using unique molecular identifiers, the study reports. TCRdb called the PCR reads again in MiXCR, with one record for every CDR3 protein. The sample has some 78,000 distinct CDR3 sequences, 11% to 15% seen once; the top ten hold about 30%. General study findings and limits: Surviving recipient T cells and thymic progenitors produced the high day-60 TCRbeta diversity seen in some patients. A year had passed since transplant, and T-cell counts and diversity by then came mostly from newly produced T cells.

The V and J ends lost 3 bases and 6 bases, in that order; junction bases with no gene match: 4. CDR3 length: 15 residues. Germline V gene sequence: CDR1 ENHRY, CDR2 SYGVKD. The chain combines TRBV10-3 with TRBJ2-3; 12 positions match TRBD2. This clonotype was obtained from a male patient aged 2 to 10 who had a stem cell transplant for acute lymphoblastic leukemia, so the T cells may come from the graft donor. The material sequenced was PBMCs, mostly from graft donor cells, taken 180 days after TCRalphabeta/CD19-depleted stem cell transplant. CDR3 nucleotides: TGTGCCATCAGTGATCTAGCGGGAGGGGCCGATACGCAGTATTTT. Translation: CAISDLAGGADTQYF.